This T cell receptor (beta chain) was observed in a study of CD8 T cells in ankylosing spondylitis (dated by TCRdb to the late 2010s). At the level of the whole study: T cell receptor beta repertoires were profiled in healthy donors and ankylosing spondylitis patients so that disease-linked TCR variants could be found. The whole study cohort included under 140 healthy donors and roughly 24 ankylosing spondylitis patients. Samples of peripheral blood were taken, and for ankylosing spondylitis patients, synovial fluid was collected as well. Paper-wide results and their limitations: A TCR beta motif made up of several highly homologous amino acid variants appeared to be characteristic of blood from ankylosing spondylitis patients. Some of the motif variants had been reported before in the synovial fluid and blood of reactive arthritis patients, a finding that suggests common disease-initiation mechanisms. The disease-linked clones showed a CD8+ phenotype and occurred at relatively low frequencies in peripheral blood. The disease-linked clones were reported as significantly enriched in matched synovial fluid samples from ankylosing spondylitis patients.

The table lists this clonotype with many counts. The antigen it recognizes is unknown. The record has no base qualities; no much larger clone is one base away. From the germline V gene (reference sequence), CDR1 is GTSNPN and CDR2 is SVGIG. Here V drops 0 bases and J drops 3 bases, and the junction holds 8 bases not matched to any gene. The CDR3 contains 16 residues, cysteine and phenylalanine counted. Only the CDR3 DNA is retained, 48 bases long and in frame from the first base. Sequencing used an Illumina HiSeq 2500. Quantitative 5'-RACE with molecular barcodes was the method used to prepare the TCR beta libraries. The source study handled its data this way. A new computational method, built on a probabilistic model of VDJ rearrangement, was used to identify disease-linked TCR variants. The public reads were reprocessed in TCRdb via fastp at Q25 and MiXCR, keeping in-frame beta chains. For every CDR3 protein sequence, its rows merge into one entry that carries the most common genes and DNA. The V and J calls reflect TCRdb's pipeline rather than the authors' work. A total of 150,000 to 200,000 distinct CDR3 sequences appear in this sample, 9.5% to 13% of them only once. Clones ranked in the top ten supply 25% to 30% of the sample.

The clonotype comes from a male donor with ankylosing spondylitis or in good health (not recorded which). Sequences were obtained from blood, either unsorted or a sorted T cell fraction (not recorded which). The rearrangement joined TRBV30 to TRBJ2-3, and TRBD2 matches 8 of the central bases. The DNA reads TGTGCCTGGAGTGTACGGGGGGGAGGGAAAACAGATACGCAGTATTTT. Its protein reads: CAWSVRGGGKTDTQYF.